One and the same sample provided the 28 T cell receptor beta chains below, sequenced in a study of T-cell reconstitution after alpha-beta-depleted transplantation in children. Unique molecular identifiers featured in how the TCRbeta library was prepared. A single record per CDR3 protein comes from TCRdb applying MiXCR to the PCR reads. The sample contains about 980,000 distinct CDR3 sequences, about 29% of which appear only once. This sample comprised PBMCs, mostly from graft donor cells, obtained 360 days after TCRalphabeta/CD19-depleted stem cell transplant. These receptors were taken from a boy younger than two who had a stem cell transplant for SCID, so the T cells may come from the graft donor.

This chain connects TRBV27 to TRBJ2-7; a weak D match, TRBD2 (6 bases). The CDR3 runs to 14 residues. Germline CDR1 MNHEY, CDR2 SMNVEV (reference sequence). V lost 6 bases, J lost 2 bases, and 14 bases lay in between. CDR3 sequence: CASSPGLAPYEQYF. In DNA form, the CDR3 reads TGTGCCAGCAGCCCAGGGCTAGCGCCCTACGAGCAGTACTTC.

The genes are TRBV24-1 and TRBJ2-3; possibly TRBD2 for D (6 bases). Germline V gene lookup returns CDR1 KGHDR and CDR2 SFDVKD. Trimming shortened V by 6 bases and J by 6 bases, and 18 bases separated the two germline ends. The CDR3 spans 15 residues. CDR3 coding DNA: TGTGCCACCAGTCCCGGGGGACCTGGAGGGGATACGCAGTATTTT. Translated, it gives CATSPGGPGGDTQYF.

This clonotype came up a few times. V usage is TRBV12-3 or TRBV12-4 and J usage is TRBJ1-1, with D perhaps matching TRBD1 (5 bases). The CDR3 covers 15 residues. The V gene lost 6 bases and the J gene lost 1 base, with 15 bases spanning the gap. The DNA for the CDR3 is TGTGCCAGCAGGGTTGAGGGGTTGGGGAACACTGAAGCTTTCTTT. It specifies CASRVEGLGNTEAFF.

The rearrangement joins TRBV5-1 to TRBJ2-5, with D possibly called TRBD1 or TRBD2 (5 bases each). Germline CDR1 reads SGHRS; CDR2 reads YFSETQ. Trimming pared 1 base from V and 2 bases from J, leaving 15 bases between. CDR3 length: 16 residues. CDR3 sequence (DNA): TGCGCCAGCAGCTTGAGAGGGGACCGGGTGCAAGAGACCCAGTACTTC. Translated: CASSLRGDRVQETQYF.

This sequence joins TRBV5-1 and TRBJ1-2; perhaps TRBD1 as D (5 bases). Per the germline V gene, CDR1 is SGHRS and CDR2 is YFSETQ. There are 16 residues in the CDR3. V was shortened by 0 bases and J by 3 bases, with 15 bases between the two germline ends. This CDR3 is CASSLVAGSKDYGYTF. The CDR3, as DNA: TGCGCCAGCAGCTTGGTGGCAGGGAGCAAAGACTATGGCTACACCTTC.

The rearrangement links TRBV11-2 to TRBJ1-2, with no clear D. Trimming shortened V by 4 bases and J by 7 bases, and 16 bases separated the two germline ends. CDR3 size: 14 residues. The germline V gene encodes CDR1 SGHAT and CDR2 FQNNGV. This CDR3 reads CASSSIGRRGGYTF. In DNA, the CDR3 is TGTGCCAGCAGCTCTATCGGACGGCGGGGTGGCTACACCTTC.

V is TRBV2 and J is TRBJ2-1, with 7 bases identical to TRBD1. The CDR3 spans 16 residues. J was trimmed by 0 bases and V by 4 bases; bases with no gene match: 6. Germline CDR1 and CDR2: SNHLY and FYNNEI. The chain's CDR3 is CASSGGRGPSYNEQFF. For the CDR3, the DNA is TGTGCCAGCAGTGGGGGTAGGGGGCCCTCCTACAATGAGCAGTTCTTC.

The chain recombines TRBV5-1 with TRBJ2-5, with TRBD1 as a possible D gene (6 bases). In germline, CDR1 is SGHRS, CDR2 YFSETQ. This CDR3 contains 19 residues. The V end lost 1 base, the J end lost 0 bases, and 22 bases lay between the germline ends. The CDR3 is CASSLTSESSDSHQETQYF. The CDR3 region has the DNA TGCGCCAGCAGCTTGACTTCTGAGTCGTCGGACAGTCACCAAGAGACCCAGTACTTC.

The genes are TRBV19 and TRBJ2-4, with 7 bases lining up with TRBD1. V lost 5 bases to trimming and J lost 1 base; unmatched junction nucleotides: 8. CDR3 length: 16 residues. CDR1 is LNHDA and CDR2 is SQIVND in the germline V gene (reference sequence). This CDR3 reads CASSPTGKEAKNIQYF. The CDR3 bases are TGTGCCAGTAGTCCGACAGGGAAAGAGGCCAAAAACATTCAGTACTTC.

This chain uses TRBV4-2 with TRBJ2-7; a weak D match, TRBD1 (6 bases). Trimming stripped 1 base from V and 0 bases from J, with 10 bases between. CDR1 LGHNA and CDR2 YNFKEQ come from the germline V gene. CDR3 size: 15 residues. The CDR3 is CASSQGPGDSYEQYF. The CDR3 nucleotides are TGTGCCAGCAGCCAAGGGCCAGGGGACTCCTACGAGCAGTACTTC.

The genes are TRBV20-1 and TRBJ2-5; 14 bases are a match to TRBD2. Germline V lookup: CDR1 DFQATT, CDR2 SNEGSKA (reference sequence). The CDR3 extends over 17 amino acids. With 4 bases clipped from V and 5 bases from J, the junction kept 12 bases outside the gene matches. The CDR3 DNA is TGCAGTGCTATTTTGACTAGCGGGGGGGCCTTCACGGAGACCCAGTACTTC. Protein: CSAILTSGGAFTETQYF.

This clonotype has more than one count but fewer than ten. The chain joins TRBV28 to TRBJ1-3; D may be TRBD1 (5 bases). The CDR3 is 14 amino acids. The V end was cut by 7 bases, the J end by 4 bases, with 14 bases between. Germline V gene data show CDR1 as MDHEN and CDR2 as SYDVKM. CDR3 nucleotide sequence: TGTGCCAGCACCTCTGAGACAGTCGGAAACACCATATATTTT. Amino acids: CASTSETVGNTIYF.

The DNA for the CDR3 is TGTGCCAGCAGCTTCTCCATGGCTAGGCAAGAGACCCAGTACTTC. Translation: CASSFSMARQETQYF. The rearrangement uses TRBV7-2 and TRBJ2-5, with D hard to call. V was pared by 3 bases and J by 2 bases, with 13 bases between. The V gene's germline CDR1 is SGHTA and CDR2 FQGNSA. The CDR3 spans 15 residues.

Details on this clonotype: A much more abundant neighbour one base away suggests this may be a read error. The chain links TRBV5-5 to TRBJ2-7; 9 bases align to TRBD1. V lost 5 bases and J lost 0; bases outside the gene matches: 9. The CDR3 loop spans 16 amino acids. CDR1 and CDR2 from the germline V gene are SGHKS and YYEKEE (reference sequence). The CDR3 bases are TGTGCCAGCAGTCTAACCGGGACAGGGATCTCCTACGAGCAGTACTTC. This sequence encodes CASSLTGTGISYEQYF.

V and J are TRBV7-9 and TRBJ1-6; D gene uncertain. Trimming took 1 base from V and 8 from J, leaving 9 bases between them. This CDR3 region has 14 residues. The V gene's germline CDR1 is SEHNR and CDR2 FQNEAQ (reference sequence). In nucleotides, the CDR3 is TGTGCCAGCAGCTTAGGTCAAAAGGATTCACCCCTCCACTTT. Translation gives CASSLGQKDSPLHF.

The chain joins TRBV5-1 to TRBJ2-1; 7 nucleotides match TRBD2. The germline V gene encodes CDR1 SGHRS and CDR2 YFSETQ. CDR3 length equals 14 residues. The J segment lost 7 bases and the V segment lost 4 bases, leaving 8 bases of the junction unmatched. As DNA, the CDR3 is TGCGCCAGCAGCCCCCGGGAGGCGGGGAATGAGCAGTTCTTC. It codes for CASSPREAGNEQFF. Combining the CDR3 with reference TRBV5-1 and TRBJ2-1 gives the whole variable domain KAGVTQTPRYLIKTRGQQVTLSCSPISGHRSVSWYQQTPGQGLQFLFEYFSETQRNKGNFPGRFSGRQFSNSRSEMNVSTLELGDSALYLCASSPREAGNEQFFGPGTRLTVL.

This clonotype was seen ten or more times. At one of its ends the junction is not consistent with the germline gene, which may arise from a read error. The genes are TRBV4-1 and TRBJ2-3, with D unresolved. CDR1 is MGHRA, CDR2 YSYEKL, per germline. This CDR3 is built from 13 residues. The CDR3 DNA reads as TGTGCCAGCAGCCAAGGGTTCACAGATACGCAGTATTTT. Translating gives CASSQGFTDTQYF.

This sequence joins TRBV5-1 and TRBJ1-5; tentative D call: TRBD1 (5 bases). CDR1 is SGHRS and CDR2 is YFSETQ in the germline V gene. The CDR3 sequence is 13 residues long. Trimming left V 4 bases short and J 6 bases short, with 11 bases between. As DNA, the CDR3 is TGCGCCAGCAGCCCGAGTGGGACTCAGCCCCAGCATTTT. Its protein product is CASSPSGTQPQHF.

The genes are TRBV6-2 or TRBV6-3 and TRBJ2-6, with D perhaps TRBD1 (5 bases). V lost 1 base to trimming and J lost 0 bases, with 19 bases between them. Germline V gene sequence: CDR1 MNHEY, CDR2 SVGEGT. This CDR3 is built from 20 residues. In nucleotides, the CDR3 is TGTGCCAGCAGTTACTTCGCTCTGGGCCAGGGCAACTCTGGGGCCAACGTCCTGACTTTC. This codes for CASSYFALGQGNSGANVLTF.

This clonotype was seen once. The chain carries TRBV29-1 and TRBJ2-5; D is undetermined. The CDR3 runs to 11 residues. Germline CDR1 SQVTM, CDR2 ANQGSEA. Trimming pared 4 bases from V and 5 bases from J, leaving 8 bases between. The CDR3 DNA follows: TGCAGCGTTGCTATCTTGGAGACCCAGTACTTC. The encoded protein is CSVAILETQYF.

The chain is built from TRBV7-9 and TRBJ2-7; D gene uncertain. Trimming removed 5 bases from V and 6 bases from J, with 11 bases in between. The CDR3 is 12 amino acids. The germline CDR1 and CDR2 sequences are SEHNR and FQNEAQ (reference sequence). The CDR3 region is CASSLISLEQYF. The CDR3 nucleotides read TGTGCCAGCAGCCTCATTTCCCTCGAGCAGTACTTC.

The V call is TRBV7-2, the J call TRBJ2-7; D might be TRBD1 (5 bases). V was trimmed by 1 base and J by 4 bases, leaving 17 bases between them. The CDR3 has 16 residues. CDR1 SGHTA and CDR2 FQGNSA come from the germline V gene. The CDR3 loop reads CASSLGVVQVGYEQYF. The CDR3 DNA sequence: TGTGCCAGCAGCTTAGGTGTCGTACAGGTGGGGTACGAGCAGTACTTC.

This clonotype was observed a handful of times. The chain links TRBV10-3 to TRBJ2-7; D is ambiguous. Germline CDR1 is ENHRY and CDR2 is SYGVKD. Trimming left V 0 bases short and J 0 bases short, with 9 bases between. The CDR3 has 15 residues. The CDR3 nucleotides are TGTGCCATCAGTGAGTCTCTGACGCGCTCCTACGAGCAGTACTTC. Translation gives CAISESLTRSYEQYF.

This sequence joins TRBV2 and TRBJ2-1; a weak D match, TRBD2 (5 bases). Germline V gene sequence: CDR1 SNHLY, CDR2 FYNNEI. CDR3 length: 15 amino acids. V lost 8 bases and J 3 bases, leaving 17 bases between the germline ends. CDR3 in amino acids: CASGAVAPLYNEQFF. In DNA form, the CDR3 reads TGTGCCAGCGGCGCCGTAGCGCCCCTCTACAATGAGCAGTTCTTC.

The DNA for the CDR3 is TGTGCCAGCAGCCTTTCCCTTAGACGGCCCCTCCTCAACAATGAGCAGTTCTTC. This encodes CASSLSLRRPLLNNEQFF. The rearrangement uses TRBV11-1 and TRBJ2-1; no clear D. Trimming cost V 5 bases and J 5 bases, with 25 bases left between them. CDR1 is SGHAT, CDR2 FQDESV, per germline (reference sequence). The CDR3 has 18 residues. The whole variable domain, filled in from reference TRBV11-1 and TRBJ2-1, reads EAEVAQSPRYKITEKSQAVAFWCDPISGHATLYWYRQILGQGPELLVQFQDESVVDDSQLPKDRFSAERLKGVDSTLKIQPAELGDSAMYLCASSLSLRRPLLNNEQFFGPGTRLTVL.

The genes are TRBV27 and TRBJ2-6; 7 bases map to TRBD1. The CDR3 runs 17 residues. Germline trimming cut 0 bases from V and 8 bases from J; bases unmatched to any gene: 10. Germline-derived CDR1 and CDR2 are MNHEY and SMNVEV (reference sequence). The CDR3 loop reads CASSLSPRTGRPNVLTF. CDR3 DNA sequence: TGTGCCAGCAGTTTATCCCCTAGGACAGGACGCCCCAACGTCCTGACTTTC.

In this sample, this clonotype turned up a few times. The chain uses TRBV4-2 and TRBJ2-7, with a possible D match to TRBD2 (6 bases). The CDR3 consists of 16 residues. V gave up 0 bases and J gave up 4 bases, with 16 bases separating them. Germline V gene data show CDR1 as LGHNA and CDR2 as YNFKEQ. CDR3: CASSQEAEGSAYEQYF. The CDR3 DNA reads TGTGCCAGCAGCCAAGAGGCGGAGGGATCGGCTTACGAGCAGTACTTC.

This clonotype occurred a few times. The V call is TRBV10-2, the J call TRBJ2-3, with D possibly being TRBD2 (6 bases). The length of the CDR3 is 15 residues. Trimming removed 1 base at V and 1 base at J, with 9 bases between. The V gene's germline CDR1 is WSHSY and CDR2 SAAADI. This CDR3 reads CASSELGGGTDTQYF. The CDR3 DNA follows: TGCGCCAGCAGTGAGTTGGGGGGTGGCACAGATACGCAGTATTTT.